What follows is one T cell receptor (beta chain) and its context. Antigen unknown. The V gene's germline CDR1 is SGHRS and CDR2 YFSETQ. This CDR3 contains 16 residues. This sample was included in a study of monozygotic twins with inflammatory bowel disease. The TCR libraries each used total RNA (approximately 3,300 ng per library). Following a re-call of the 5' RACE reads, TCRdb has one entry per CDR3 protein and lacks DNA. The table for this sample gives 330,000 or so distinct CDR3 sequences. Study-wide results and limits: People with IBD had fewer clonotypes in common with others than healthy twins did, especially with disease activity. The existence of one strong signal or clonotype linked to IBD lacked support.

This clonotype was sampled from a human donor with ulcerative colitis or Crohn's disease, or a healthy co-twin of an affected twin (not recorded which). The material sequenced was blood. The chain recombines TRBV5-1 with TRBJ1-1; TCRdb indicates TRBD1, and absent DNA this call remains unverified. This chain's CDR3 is CASSPERTGGNTEAFF.